The clone carrying this TCR beta chain was counted a few times. Other DNA sequences within the sample encode an identical CDR3. CDR1 is SGHTA and CDR2 is FQGNSA in the germline V gene. This CDR3 comprises 16 residues. With 7 bases clipped from V and 2 bases from J, the junction kept 13 bases outside the gene matches. The record originates from a study of shared clonotypes between healthy human individuals. Method: immunoSEQ multiplex PCR; TCRdb's copy keeps in-frame clones and lacks some. This table holds around 2,000,000 clones, 95% found once. The sequenced sample consisted of naive CD4+ T cells sorted from blood. Subset: CD45RA+ positively selected. The sequence came from a man in his late teens or twenties in good health. V is TRBV7-2 and J is TRBJ2-7; TRBD2 agrees at 8 bases. The CDR3 DNA reads TGTGCCAGCAACCCCGGAGGCGGGCGGGGGGCCTACGAGCAGTACTTC. Translated, it gives CASNPGGGRGAYEQYF.